The TCR beta chain under discussion was sequenced for a study of early T cells in non-severe SARS-CoV-2 infection. TCRdb redid the calling of the 5' RACE reads with MiXCR, one entry per CDR3 protein. The table shows around 59,000 distinct CDR3 sequences, with roughly an eighth occurring only once. The CDR3 length is 14 residues. This clonotype was counted between two and nine times. V and J are TRBV12-2 and TRBJ2-1; the table's D call, TRBD2, has no DNA check behind it. TRBV12-2 is tagged as a pseudogene. The source of this sequence is an adult who was a healthcare worker with PCR-confirmed SARS-CoV-2 infection or an uninfected control (not recorded which). The sequencing input was whole blood. DNA for the CDR3: TGTGCAGTCAAGACTAGCTTGAACTGCAATGAGCAGTTCTTC. It specifies CAVKTSLNCNEQFF.